This T cell receptor beta chain was identified during a study of blood T cell repertoires in COVID-19. Some clones are missing from TCRdb's copy, which holds only in-frame ones; the method was immunoSEQ multiplex PCR. Found here are some 99,000 clones, 81% of them singletons; the top ten hold about 10%. This CDR3 is 17 amino acids long. V shed 4 bases, J shed 6 bases, and the junction held 17 bases outside the gene matches. Germline CDR1 and CDR2: MNHEY and SVGEGT. The V and J genes are TRBV6-2 or TRBV6-3 and TRBJ2-7; TRBD1 aligns across 8 bases. Sequenced sample: peripheral blood. The sequence came from a woman older than 75 with acute or convalescent COVID-19. The CDR3 is CASSFQMGQGALREQYV. The DNA of the CDR3 is TGTGCCAGCAGTTTCCAGATGGGGCAGGGGGCTCTACGCGAGCAGTACGTC.